The 29 T cell receptor beta chains below come from one sample, sequenced in a study of T cells in women clearing cervical HPV infection. The assay was immunoSEQ multiplex PCR, and TCRdb's table has in-frame clones only and misses some. The sample's table shows about 17,000 clones. Input material: blood buffy coat. These receptors came from a woman aged 18 to 75 with a cervical HPV16 infection that either progressed to CIN3+ or cleared (not recorded which).

With respect to this clone: The read comes to an end 3 residues before the CDR3 does, leaving the germline J gene to fill in the end. The chain joins TRBV2 to TRBJ2-1, with D possibly TRBD1 on 5 matching bases. Per germline, CDR1 SNHLY and CDR2 FYNNEI. V was cut by 6 bases and J by 9 bases, with 12 bases left in between. This CDR3 has 12 amino acids. The CDR3 loop is CASRATGTEQFF. The DNA read from the CDR3 is TGTGCCAGCAGAGCAACAGGCACTGAG.

About this clone: The read terminates 3 residues before the CDR3 end, so the remaining end is supplied by the germline J gene. V is TRBV2 and J is TRBJ1-5; 7 bases line up with TRBD1. Germline V gene lookup returns CDR1 SNHLY and CDR2 FYNNEI. CDR3 length: 14 residues. Germline trimming cut 6 bases from V and 5 bases from J; bases unmatched to any gene: 7. The CDR3 bases that were read are TGTGCCAGCAGAGCCGGGACAGATTATCAGCCC. Amino acids: CASRAGTDYQP. The whole CDR3 sequence reads CASRAGTDYQPQHF.

As concerns this clone: The sequenced fragment ends 3 residues before the CDR3 boundary, so the rest is inferred from the germline J gene. The gene calls are TRBV7-8 and TRBJ2-1; weak D call: TRBD2 (6 bases). The CDR3 totals 17 residues. Trimming cost V 1 base and J 5 bases, with 18 bases left between them. Germline V gives CDR1 SGHVS, CDR2 FQNEAQ. The CDR3 sequence is CASSLGMTSIGDNEQFF. CDR3 bases read: TGTGCCAGCAGCTTAGGGATGACTAGTATTGGGGACAATGAG.

As to this clone: The read finishes 3 residues shy of the CDR3 end, and the germline J gene is used to complete it. This chain joins TRBV7-3 and TRBJ2-1; D possibly corresponds to TRBD2 (6 bases). The length of the CDR3 is 15 residues. Germline V gene sequence: CDR1 SGHTA, CDR2 FQGTGA. Deletions cut 4 bases from V and 0 bases from J, with 10 bases between. CDR3 amino acids: CASSSTSSSYNEQFF. The sequenced part of the CDR3 DNA is TGTGCCAGCAGCTCTACTAGCAGCTCCTACAATGAG.

The CDR3 DNA, read in part, is TGTGCCAGCAGTGCCAGGACAGCTAGCACAGATACG. This encodes CASSARTASTDT. The whole CDR3 is CASSARTASTDTQYF. This chain connects TRBV2 to TRBJ2-3, with D perhaps TRBD1 (6 bases). The read terminates 3 residues before the CDR3 end, so the remaining end is supplied by the germline J gene. The CDR3 spans 15 residues. Trimming removed 4 bases at V and 0 bases at J, with 11 bases between. CDR1 is SNHLY and CDR2 is FYNNEI in the germline V gene.

A note on this clone: The read ends 3 residues shy of where the CDR3 ends; the end is completed using the germline J gene. The rearrangement links TRBV7-6 to TRBJ2-2; 9 bases map to TRBD1. The CDR3 covers 15 residues. J gave up 4 bases and V 3 bases, and 3 bases lay outside the gene matches. The V gene's germline CDR1 is SGHVS and CDR2 FNYEAQ. The CDR3 spells CASSLTGGSTGELFF. The covered CDR3 bases are TGTGCCAGCAGCTTGACAGGGGGGAGCACCGGGGAG.

Details on this clone: Read sequence stops 3 residues before the CDR3 end, and the germline J gene provides the missing end. This chain joins TRBV5-6 and TRBJ1-2, with D perhaps matching TRBD1 (5 bases). There are 13 residues in the CDR3. V lost 3 bases and J 3 bases, leaving 9 bases between the germline ends. From germline, CDR1 is SGHDT and CDR2 YYEEEE. CDR3 sequence reads: CASSSTEHYGYTF. CDR3 bases read: TGTGCCAGCAGCTCGACAGAACACTATGGC.

Note on this clone: The read stops 3 residues short of the end of the CDR3; the missing end is completed from the germline J gene. V is TRBV19 and J is TRBJ1-1; the D is unclear. The CDR3 contains 11 residues. Trimming took off 3 bases at V and 6 bases at J, with 5 bases between the two ends. Germline loops: CDR1 LNHDA, CDR2 SQIVND (reference sequence). The chain's CDR3 is CASSIFSEAFF. Partial CDR3 DNA: TGTGCCAGTAGTATCTTTTCTGAA.

With regard to this clone: The sequenced fragment ends 3 residues before the CDR3 boundary, so the rest is inferred from the germline J gene. The identical CDR3 is also encoded by other nucleotide sequences in the sample. The rearrangement uses TRBV18 and TRBJ1-1; 9 positions match TRBD1. The CDR3 totals 13 residues. V was clipped by 4 bases and J by 6 bases; unmatched bases: 3. The germline V gene encodes CDR1 KGHSH and CDR2 LQKENI. The covered CDR3 bases are TGTGCCAGCTCACGGGACAGGGTGGCTGAA. The encoded protein is CASSRDRVAE. The full CDR3 protein is CASSRDRVAEAFF.

As concerns this clone: The CDR3 end falls 3 residues outside the read, so it is completed with the germline J gene. The rearrangement joins TRBV14 to TRBJ1-2; 12 bases map to TRBD1. Germline loops: CDR1 SGHDN, CDR2 FVKESK. V dropped 1 base and J dropped 7; count of bases not matched to a gene: 7. The CDR3 runs 16 residues. Partial CDR3 DNA: TGTGCCAGCAGCCAAGGAGGGACAGGGGGCGCCGCTGGC. It yields the protein CASSQGGTGGAAG. The CDR3, in full, reads CASSQGGTGGAAGYTF.

For this clone: The CDR3 is cut off 3 residues early in the read; its end comes from the germline J gene. The gene calls are TRBV20-1 and TRBJ1-5, with D unclear. Germline V gene lookup returns CDR1 DFQATT and CDR2 SNEGSKA (reference sequence). The ends were cut back, 5 bases at V and 5 bases at J, with 16 bases in the middle. This CDR3 spans 14 amino acids. This CDR3 is CSALRRAQHQPQHF. The CDR3 bases that were read are TGCAGTGCTCTCCGGAGGGCACAACATCAGCCC.

Remarks on this clone: The read comes to an end 3 residues before the CDR3 does, leaving the germline J gene to fill in the end. V and J are TRBV30 and TRBJ1-5; D possibly corresponds to TRBD1 (6 bases). Looked up from germline, CDR1 is GTSNPN and CDR2 is SVGIG (reference sequence). V dropped 5 bases and J dropped 0 bases, with 8 bases sitting between them. The CDR3 runs to 13 residues. The CDR3 DNA, read in part, is TGTGCCTGGCGACAGGATAGCAATCAGCCC. It is translated as CAWRQDSNQP. The CDR3 as a whole reads CAWRQDSNQPQHF.

With regard to this clone: The DNA ends 3 residues before the CDR3 does, and the rest of the CDR3 is filled in from the germline J gene. This chain links TRBV10-1 with TRBJ2-3, with a tentative D call TRBD1 (5 bases). V was shortened by 6 bases and J by 0 bases, with 13 bases between the two germline ends. This CDR3 is 15 amino acids long. Germline lookup yields CDR1 WNHNN and CDR2 SYGVQD (reference sequence). The CDR3 is CASSTGRISTDTQYF. The sequenced CDR3 bases are TGCGCCAGCAGCACAGGAAGGATTAGCACAGATACG.

Comments on this clone: The DNA ends 3 residues before the CDR3 does, and the rest of the CDR3 is filled in from the germline J gene. V usage is TRBV19 and J usage is TRBJ2-7; 12 bases are a match to TRBD2. The V gene end was trimmed by 3 bases and the J gene end by 5 bases; junction bases not matched to a gene: 5. Germline lookup yields CDR1 LNHDA and CDR2 SQIVND (reference sequence). The CDR3 loop spans 15 amino acids. CDR3 DNA (partial): TGTGCCAGTAGTATGGTGACTAGCGGGAGTGACGAG. Protein product: CASSMVTSGSDE. The complete CDR3 protein is CASSMVTSGSDEQYF.

Comment on this clone: The read terminates 3 residues before the CDR3 end, so the remaining end is supplied by the germline J gene. This chain joins TRBV19 and TRBJ1-5; 7 bases line up with TRBD1. Germline assignment: CDR1 LNHDA and CDR2 SQIVND (reference sequence). The V segment lost 5 bases and the J segment 0 bases; nucleotides outside the gene matches: 4. The CDR3 has 15 amino acids. This chain's CDR3 is CASSWDRYSNQPQHF. CDR3 DNA (partial): TGTGCCAGTAGTTGGGACAGATATAGCAATCAGCCC.

Concerning this clone itself: From the germline J gene comes the end of the CDR3, since the read stops 3 residues before it. The chain recombines TRBV19 with TRBJ2-3, with a weak D call TRBD1 (5 bases). The CDR3 is 14 residues long. V lost 4 bases and J 1 base, leaving 9 bases between the germline ends. Germline lookup yields CDR1 LNHDA and CDR2 SQIVND (reference sequence). CDR3 loop: CASSRGGGTDTQYF. The CDR3 bases that were read are TGTGCCAGTAGTAGGGGCGGTGGCACAGATACG.

A note on this clone: The read ends 3 residues before the CDR3 terminus; that terminus is restored from the germline J gene. The J gene is TRBJ2-7, the V gene TRBV5-1; 9 bases map to TRBD2. The CDR3 runs to 18 residues. The germline V gene encodes CDR1 SGHRS and CDR2 YFSETQ. The V segment lost 0 bases and the J segment 2 bases; nucleotides outside the gene matches: 12. The sequenced part of the CDR3 DNA is TGCGCCAGCAGCTTGGGGGGTGCCTTGAAGCGGGGGGCCTACGAG. This encodes CASSLGGALKRGAYE. Given in full, the CDR3 is CASSLGGALKRGAYEQYF.

The CDR3 loop is CASSDLGQGYNQPQHF. Partial CDR3 DNA: TGTGCCAGCAGTGATTTAGGCCAGGGTTACAATCAGCCC. The rearrangement links TRBV6-1 to TRBJ1-5; D is possibly TRBD1 (5 bases). The read is 3 residues too short to cover the CDR3 end, so that end is filled in from the germline J gene. This CDR3 is 16 amino acids long. The V gene's germline CDR1 is MNHNS and CDR2 SASEGT. Trimming pared 3 bases from V and 3 bases from J, leaving 15 bases between.

On this clone itself: The sequence runs out 3 residues before the end of the CDR3; the remainder is reconstructed from the germline J gene. V usage is TRBV3-1 (or the pseudogene TRBV3-2) and J usage is TRBJ1-2, with 7 bases identical to TRBD1. Germline V gene sequence: CDR1 LGHDT, CDR2 YNNKEL (reference sequence). This CDR3 is built from 15 residues. V was pared by 4 bases and J by 2 bases, with 7 bases of the junction left unmatched. CDR3 loop: CASSLKTTGNYGYTF. Partial CDR3 DNA: TGTGCCAGCAGCCTGAAGACGACAGGGAACTATGGC.

Comments on this clone: The observed sequence ends 3 residues before the CDR3 terminus, with the missing tail filled in from the germline J gene. V usage is TRBV11-2 and J usage is TRBJ1-5; TRBD1 agrees at 8 bases. Germline CDR1 is SGHAT and CDR2 is FQNNGV. This CDR3 comprises 15 residues. The ends lost 5 bases at V and 7 bases at J; junction bases unmatched: 10. The CDR3 DNA, read in part, is TGTGCCAGCAGCGTGGCAGGGGGCAAAGGACAGCCC. Translated: CASSVAGGKGQP. The CDR3 reads in full as CASSVAGGKGQPQHF. Together with reference TRBV11-2 and TRBJ1-5, the CDR3 gives the full variable domain: EAGVAQSPRYKIIEKRQSVAFWCNPISGHATLYWYQQILGQGPKLLIQFQNNGVVDDSQLPKDRFSAERLKGVDSTLKIQPAKLEDSAVYLCASSVAGGKGQPQHFGDGTRLSIL.

As to this clone: The read ends 3 residues shy of where the CDR3 ends; the end is completed using the germline J gene. V usage is TRBV23-1 and J usage is TRBJ2-1; possibly TRBD1 for D (5 bases). TRBV23-1 is filed as an ORF, its function uncertain. Trimming stripped 3 bases from V and 4 bases from J, with 16 bases between. The CDR3 is 16 residues long. The CDR3 loop reads CASSHGAPIKYNEQFF. The covered CDR3 bases are TGCGCCAGCAGTCATGGGGCACCGATTAAGTACAATGAG.

Points on this clone: The read falls 3 residues short of the CDR3 end, and the missing part is taken from the germline J gene. V usage is TRBV5-1 and J usage is TRBJ1-2, with 7 nucleotides matching TRBD1. Per germline, CDR1 SGHRS and CDR2 YFSETQ. Trimming removed 9 bases from V and 3 bases from J; junction bases left unmatched: 8. CDR3 length: 13 residues. The CDR3 protein is CATGDGTDYGYTF. CDR3 bases read: TGCGCCACCGGTGACGGGACAGACTATGGC.

Turning to this clone: The read terminates 3 residues ahead of where the CDR3 ends, so the germline J gene completes it. The chain carries TRBV5-1 and TRBJ2-2, with D tentatively TRBD1 (5 bases). The CDR3 spans 16 residues. Between the trimmed V and J ends, which lost 0 bases and 4 bases, there was a span of 13 bases. Germline CDR1 and CDR2: SGHRS and YFSETQ. The CDR3 sequence is CASSLATSGLTGELFF. The part of the CDR3 DNA that was read is TGCGCCAGCAGCTTGGCCACTTCAGGGCTCACCGGGGAG.

Concerning this clone itself: The read comes to an end 3 residues before the CDR3 does, leaving the germline J gene to fill in the end. This chain connects TRBV6-1 to TRBJ1-1; D gene unclear. Germline V gives CDR1 MNHNS, CDR2 SASEGT. The CDR3 covers 12 residues. Trimming left V 4 bases short and J 5 bases short, with 8 bases between. This CDR3 reads CASSVAETEAFF. CDR3 DNA, as far as it was read: TGTGCCAGCAGTGTGGCGGAAACTGAA.

About this clone: The read comes to an end 3 residues before the CDR3 does, leaving the germline J gene to fill in the end. This chain uses TRBV27 with TRBJ2-7, with TRBD2 matching 13 bases. The germline gives CDR1 MNHEY, CDR2 SMNVEV (reference sequence). The ends lost 0 bases at V and 5 bases at J; junction bases unmatched: 4. The CDR3 has 16 amino acids. The sequenced CDR3 bases are TGTGCCAGCAGTTTATCAGGACTAGCGGGGGAACACGAG. Translating it yields CASSLSGLAGEHE. Given in full, the CDR3 is CASSLSGLAGEHEQYF.

A word on this clone: The read halts 3 residues ahead of the CDR3 end, with the missing end drawn from the germline J gene. V gene TRBV5-4 combines with J gene TRBJ2-1; 8 bases are a match to TRBD2. From germline, CDR1 is SGHNT and CDR2 YYREEE (reference sequence). The CDR3 contains 14 residues. Losses at the gene ends were 1 base for V and 6 bases for J; bases not matched to a gene: 3. CDR3 sequence reads: CASSLSRGGNEQFF. The sequenced CDR3 bases are TGTGCCAGCAGCTTGTCTCGGGGGGGCAATGAG.

The CDR3 DNA, read in part, is TGTGCCAGCGAGAGCTGGACTAGCGATAAGGGTGAG. As protein: CASESWTSDKGE. The entire CDR3 reads CASESWTSDKGEQFF. The chain has TRBV6-9 and TRBJ2-1; 9 bases line up with TRBD2. The read is 3 residues too short to cover the CDR3 end, so that end is filled in from the germline J gene. This CDR3 has 15 residues. J gave up 9 bases and V 8 bases, and 14 bases lay outside the gene matches. Looked up from germline, CDR1 is MNHGY and CDR2 is SVAAGI.

Concerning this clone itself: The read ends 3 residues early relative to the CDR3; the germline J gene fills the gap. The rearrangement joins TRBV19 to TRBJ2-3, with 9 bases that match TRBD1. The CDR3 covers 17 residues. J gave up 5 bases and V 4 bases, and 13 bases lay outside the gene matches. Per the germline V gene, CDR1 is LNHDA and CDR2 is SQIVND (reference sequence). The covered CDR3 bases are TGTGCCAGTAGTAAGGCCCTCACAGGGGGCGTGGGAGATACG. As protein: CASSKALTGGVGDT. The CDR3 reads in full as CASSKALTGGVGDTQYF.

As for this clone: The read comes to an end 3 residues before the CDR3 does, leaving the germline J gene to fill in the end. The rearrangement links TRBV30 to TRBJ1-5; D unclear. The CDR3 consists of 15 residues. The germline gives CDR1 GTSNPN, CDR2 SVGIG (reference sequence). Trimming took 3 bases from V and 4 from J, leaving 16 bases between them. Incomplete CDR3 DNA: TGTGCCTGGAGACCCTCGACGGGTGGGAATCAGCCC. It specifies CAWRPSTGGNQP. The entire CDR3 is CAWRPSTGGNQPQHF.